Listed below are T cell receptor beta chains from one sample, sequenced in a study of CD8+ T cells in alopecia areata. Profiling relied on immunoSEQ multiplex PCR, and the TCRdb table lists in-frame clones only, not all of them. The table has 150,000 to 250,000 clones, roughly three fifths seen once. The specimen comprised CD4+ T cells sorted from blood, sampled at week 4, from a patient treated with tofacitinib. Receptor source: a human donor with alopecia areata. CDR3s include the opening cysteine and the closing phenylalanine or tryptophan. A D gene is named only where the DNA matches it firmly. Expanded clones are given a class, and other clones once, few, many or no size at all.

>TRBJ2-1|TRBD2|.|14|TRBV7-3
TGTGCCAGCAGCCCCCGGGGGAGGGACAATGAGCAGTTCTTC
CASSPRGRDNEQFF
>TRBJ2-3|.|.|16|TRBV30
TGTGCCTGGAGTGTAATTCGGGCTAGCCGCCCAGATACGCAGTATTTT
CAWSVIRASRPDTQYF
>TRBJ2-5|TRBD2|once|15|TRBV6-5
TGTGCCAGCAGTTACATAACTAGCGGGGGGGAGACCCAGTACTTC
CASSYITSGGETQYF
>TRBJ1-1|TRBD1|.|14|TRBV25-1
TGTGCCAGCAGTGCCGACAGGGCAAACACTGAAGCTTTCTTT
CASSADRANTEAFF
>TRBJ2-1|TRBD2|once|18|TRBV11-2
TGTGCCAGCAGCTTCATGCGGGGGGCAAAGCGGTCCTACAATGAGCAGTTCTTC
CASSFMRGAKRSYNEQFF
>TRBJ1-6|TRBD1|.|14|TRBV2
TGTGCCAGCAGTAAGGACAGGGTTGGTTCACCCCTCCACTTT
CASSKDRVGSPLHF
>TRBJ2-5|TRBD2|.|14|TRBV29-1
TGCAGCGTTACCTTGGCGGGGGGTCAGGAGACCCAGTACTTC
CSVTLAGGQETQYF
>TRBJ1-6|.|.|17|TRBV2
TGTGCCAGCAGTGAAGCGACCCCCCGGGACCGTAGGTCACCCCTCCACTTT
CASSEATPRDRRSPLHF
>TRBJ1-1|.|.|15|TRBV6-5
TGTGCCAGCAGTTACTCGGGGCACTATAACACTGAAGCTTTCTTT
CASSYSGHYNTEAFF
>TRBJ1-4|.|.|15|TRBV29-1
TGCAGCGTTCGGGTCGGTGTAAGAGCGGATGAAAAACTGTTTTTT
CSVRVGVRADEKLFF
>TRBJ1-5|TRBD1|.|14|TRBV6-5
TGTGCCAGCAGCAGGACAGGGGGAGGGCAGCCCCAGCATTTT
CASSRTGGGQPQHF
>TRBJ2-3|TRBD2|few|15|TRBV7-2
TGTGCCAGCAGCTCCGCGGGGGGTATCACCGATACGCAGTATTTT
CASSSAGGITDTQYF
>TRBJ1-6|.|.|14|TRBV7-8
TGTGCCAGCAGCATACAGGGCGGGGATTCACCCCTCCACTTT
CASSIQGGDSPLHF
>TRBJ2-7|.|.|11|TRBV11-2
TGTGCCAGCTTGGTAGCGAGCGAGCAGTACTTC
CASLVASEQYF
>TRBJ1-2|.|.|12|TRBV30
TGTGCCTGGACCAAGGGGAACTATGGCTACACCTTC
CAWTKGNYGYTF
>TRBJ2-2|.|.|15|TRBV19
TGTGCCAGTAGACCCGAGACAGTATACACCGGGGAGCTGTTTTTT
CASRPETVYTGELFF
>TRBJ2-2|.|few|12|TRBV6-5
TGTGCCAGCAGTAGGGCCACCGGGGAGCTGTTTTTT
CASSRATGELFF
>TRBJ2-5|.|.|14|TRBV30
TGTGCCTGGAGTGTACGCAGGTACCAAGAGACCCAGTACTTC
CAWSVRRYQETQYF
>TRBJ2-1|.|once|15|TRBV5-1
TGCGCCAGCAGCTTTGTAGGGGCAGCAGACAATGAGCAGTTCTTC
CASSFVGAADNEQFF
>TRBJ1-1|.|.|14|TRBV2
TGTGCCAGCAGTGTGAGGGGAGGAAACACTGAAGCTTTCTTT
CASSVRGGNTEAFF
>TRBJ1-2|.|.|12|TRBV29-1
TGCAGCGCAGTCGATGAGGGGCGAGGCTACACCTTC
CSAVDEGRGYTF
>TRBJ1-2|TRBD1|.|14|TRBV6-6
TGTGCCAGCAGTTACTACCGGGACAGGGGCGGCTACACCTTC
CASSYYRDRGGYTF
>TRBJ2-3|.|.|16|TRBV7-2
TGTGCCAGCAGCTTAGGGAGCCCTAGCGATACAGATACGCAGTATTTT
CASSLGSPSDTDTQYF
>TRBJ1-5|.|.|11|TRBV7-9
TGTGCCAGCAGCTCTCCCGGGCCCCAGCATTTT
CASSSPGPQHF
>TRBJ1-4|TRBD1|few|15|TRBV5-1
TGCGCCAGCAGCTTTCGACAGGGGGGTAATGAAAAACTGTTTTTT
CASSFRQGGNEKLFF
>TRBJ2-6|.|few|16|TRBV6-1
TGTGCCAGCAGTGATCAGGCCCCCGGGGGGGCCAACGTCCTGACTTTC
CASSDQAPGGANVLTF